The clone carrying this T cell receptor (beta chain) turned up a few times. The data are from a study of blood T cell repertoires in COVID-19. This CDR3 is built from 12 residues. V was pared by 2 bases and J by 6 bases, with 5 bases between. The protocol was immunoSEQ multiplex PCR, while the TCRdb copy is restricted to in-frame clones and leaves out a portion. The sample lists a few hundred thousand clones; 88% were seen once. This sequence originates from a man in his fifties or sixties who had recovered from COVID-19. The material sequenced was peripheral blood. The V and J genes are TRBV12-3 or TRBV12-4 and TRBJ1-5; D ambiguous. CDR3 region: CASSLTVQPQHF. The CDR3 DNA follows: TGTGCCAGCAGTTTAACGGTTCAGCCCCAGCATTTT.